This T cell receptor (beta chain) was captured in a study of control samples from healthy donors and cancer patients. The CDR3 loop spans 15 amino acids. Trimming left V 2 bases short and J 3 bases short, with 13 bases between. Germline lookup yields CDR1 MNHEY and CDR2 SVGAGI. Sequenced by immunoSEQ multiplex PCR; TCRdb stores in-frame clones only, minus some. The table has more than 70,000 clones, about 95% seen once. This TCR came from a woman aged 30 to 39 in good health. Sequencing used blood. The rearrangement links TRBV6-5 to TRBJ1-1, with D perhaps matching TRBD1 (5 bases). CDR3 in amino acids: CASSYHGTADTEAFF. The CDR3 region has the DNA TGTGCCAGCAGTTACCATGGGACGGCCGACACTGAAGCTTTCTTT.